This TCR beta chain emerged from a study of tumor-infiltrating lymphocytes in glioblastoma multiforme. Whole-study results and caveats: Just one glioblastoma patient contributed to the TCR-mutation comparison.

The germline V gene encodes CDR1 MGHRA and CDR2 YSYEKL. The CDR3 covers 13 residues. TCR beta libraries were built from RNA through three nested multiplex PCR rounds using modified ARM-PCR. Input was approximately 0.5 ug total RNA, reverse-transcribed with a C-beta primer. These TCRB libraries lack any described unique molecular identifiers. MiXCR was run by TCRdb on the multiplex PCR reads, yielding one entry per CDR3 protein. Counted here are about 32,000 distinct CDR3 sequences, roughly three fifths occurring once; the ten biggest clones make up approximately 35%. In its sample, this clonotype was seen once. The antigen remains unidentified.

This receptor was taken from a male donor with glioblastoma. This rearrangement joins TRBV4-1 to TRBJ1-1, with no clear D. Sequencing was performed on brain tumor tissue. CDR3 protein: CVNSQEILTEAFF. CDR3 DNA sequence: TGCGTCAACAGCCAAGAGATTTTGACTGAAGCTTTCTTT.